This T cell receptor (beta chain) was identified in a study of blood T cell repertoires in COVID-19. Study context: PBMCs, B-cell-depleted T cells, or T cells were the source of the cDNA or gDNA that made up the material.

Original processing methods: Estimation of nucleated cell counts relied on the amplification of reference gene primers. Profiled with immunoSEQ multiplex PCR; TCRdb holds only in-frame clones, not every one. The DNA gave D and trimming, while V, J and clone size come from that table. The table has roughly 120,000 clones, roughly nine tenths seen once; the top ten hold roughly 3.7%. Per the germline V gene, CDR1 is PRHDT and CDR2 is FYEKMQ (reference sequence). The CDR3 covers 12 residues. V shed 3 bases and J shed 5 bases, with 5 bases lying between them. The rearrangement links TRBV13 to TRBJ2-1; tentative D call: TRBD2 (5 bases). The sequencing input was peripheral blood. This clonotype was sampled from a man aged 50-60 years with active COVID-19. CDR3 region: CASSLRDNEQFF. CDR3 bases: TGTGCCAGCAGCTTGAGGGACAATGAGCAGTTCTTC.